These 27 T cell receptor beta chains came from one sample sequenced in a study of T cell changes during pregnancy in multiple sclerosis (dated by TCRdb to between 2018 and 2021). The library came from the immunoSEQ multiplex PCR assay. Here the immuneACCESS table is served through TCRdb, limited to in-frame sequences with V and J called. Missing clones are a known gap in these copies; in checked studies unresolved V genes cover under half, and the rest lacks a known reason. The table for this sample lists about 84,000 clones; about 95% of them were counted only once. The ten largest clonotypes hold 2.5% of the sample. Sequenced material: peripheral blood, taken in the third trimester of pregnancy. These receptors originate from a female donor with multiple sclerosis, enrolled in a pregnancy study.

The chain is built from TRBV7-3 and TRBJ2-3, with 11 positions matching TRBD1. The CDR3 has 15 residues. Losses at the gene ends were 5 bases for V and 3 bases for J; bases not matched to a gene: 4. Germline V gene data show CDR1 as SGHTA and CDR2 as FQGTGA. The CDR3, as DNA: TGTGCCAGCAGCCGTGGGACAGGGGGAACAGATACGCAGTATTTT. Amino acid sequence: CASSRGTGGTDTQYF.

V gene TRBV29-1 combines with J gene TRBJ1-2; perhaps TRBD1 as D (5 bases). Trimming removed 5 bases at V and 4 bases at J, with 11 bases between. Germline values: CDR1 SQVTM, CDR2 ANQGSEA. The CDR3 runs 12 residues. CDR3 coding DNA: TGCAGCGTTTCAGGGTGGGCCTATGGCTACACCTTC. Translation: CSVSGWAYGYTF.

The V and J genes are TRBV5-6 and TRBJ2-1, with TRBD1 identical over 11 bases. Germline assignment: CDR1 SGHDT and CDR2 YYEEEE. After removal of 4 bases from V and 8 bases from J, the junction contained 5 bases not matched to a gene. The CDR3 spans 14 residues. The CDR3 nucleotides are TGTGCCAGCAGCGGGGACAGGGGGAGGGATGAGCAGTTCTTC. Amino acids: CASSGDRGRDEQFF.

On this clone: The germline gene is not matched at one end of the junction; a read error may be the cause. V and J are TRBV6-6 and TRBJ1-4, with 8 bases that match TRBD1. There are 12 residues in the CDR3. Looked up from germline, CDR1 is MNHNY and CDR2 is SVGAGI (reference sequence). The DNA of the CDR3 is TGTGCCAGCAGCCTGGGACAGGCACCTGGGGTTTTT. As protein: CASSLGQAPGVF.

CDR3 sequence: CASSYRQGRGRDGYTF. The CDR3 bases are TGTGCCAGCAGTTACCGACAGGGGCGGGGAAGGGATGGCTACACCTTC. The rearrangement uses TRBV6-6 and TRBJ1-2; 8 nucleotides align to TRBD1. This CDR3 has 16 residues. CDR1 and CDR2 (germline): MNHNY, SVGAGI (reference sequence). Unmatched junction bases numbered 11, after V lost 2 bases and J lost 6 bases.

The genes are TRBV25-1 and TRBJ1-1, with a possible D match to TRBD1 (5 bases). CDR3 size: 13 residues. Trimming left V 6 bases short and J 3 bases short, with 11 bases between. CDR1 and CDR2 (germline): MGHDK, SYGVNS. In DNA, the CDR3 is TGTGCCAGCAGGGGGCGCGTCTACACTGAAGCTTTCTTT. Translated: CASRGRVYTEAFF.

This clone was detected only a few times. This chain connects TRBV7-9 to TRBJ1-4; maybe TRBD1 (5 bases). This CDR3 contains 15 residues. Between the trimmed V and J ends, which lost 4 bases and 7 bases, there was a span of 16 bases. CDR1 is SEHNR and CDR2 is FQNEAQ in the germline V gene (reference sequence). The DNA of the CDR3 is TGTGCCAGCAGCTCACGACAGCCCCAGGGTGAAAAACTGTTTTTT. It specifies CASSSRQPQGEKLFF. The complete variable domain, with remaining parts taken from reference TRBV7-9 and TRBJ1-4, reads DTGVSQNPRHKITKRGQNVTFRCDPISEHNRLYWYRQTLGQGPEFLTYFQNEAQLEKSRLLSDRFSAERPKGSFSTLEIQRTEQGDSAMYLCASSSRQPQGEKLFFGSGTQLSVL.

V is TRBV13 and J is TRBJ1-2, with D possibly TRBD1 on 5 matching bases. From germline, CDR1 is PRHDT and CDR2 FYEKMQ (reference sequence). The length of the CDR3 is 12 residues. The V end was cut by 4 bases, the J end by 5 bases, with 8 bases between. The CDR3 DNA sequence: TGTGCCAGCAGCTCGCAGGGTTATGGCTACACCTTC. Its protein is CASSSQGYGYTF.

The V and J genes are TRBV7-2 and TRBJ2-7; no firm D call. Trimming removed 1 base at V and 3 bases at J, with 10 bases between. This CDR3 contains 14 residues. The germline V gene encodes CDR1 SGHTA and CDR2 FQGNSA. CDR3 sequence (DNA): TGTGCCAGCAGCTTAGTACGGGTTGGCTACGAGCAGTACTTC. It specifies CASSLVRVGYEQYF.

The chain recombines TRBV10-2 with TRBJ2-3; 8 positions agree with TRBD2. Germline V gene sequence: CDR1 WSHSY, CDR2 SAAADI. V trimming: 7 bases; J trimming: 1 base; junction bases outside the gene matches: 13. The CDR3 sequence is 17 residues long. The chain's CDR3 is CASTQSRTSRGTDTQYF. The CDR3 nucleotides are TGCGCCAGCACCCAAAGTAGGACTAGCAGAGGCACAGATACGCAGTATTTT.

The chain joins TRBV7-9 to TRBJ1-4; D might be TRBD1 (6 bases). CDR3 size: 15 residues. Trimming took off 5 bases at V and 0 bases at J, with 10 bases between the two ends. Germline V gene data show CDR1 as SEHNR and CDR2 as FQNEAQ (reference sequence). The CDR3 here is CASSVTGSTNEKLFF. The CDR3 DNA is TGTGCCAGCAGCGTGACAGGTTCAACTAATGAAAAACTGTTTTTT.

The chain uses TRBV13 and TRBJ2-7, with a tentative D call TRBD1 (5 bases). The CDR3 length is 15 residues. Germline lookup yields CDR1 PRHDT and CDR2 FYEKMQ (reference sequence). V lost 5 bases and J lost 0, with 14 bases in between. In DNA form, the CDR3 reads TGTGCCAGCAGCGATAGGGGTAGGAGCTCCTACGAGCAGTACTTC. Translating it yields CASSDRGRSSYEQYF.

CDR3 nucleotide sequence: TGCGCCAGCAGCCCGACGGTCCAGGGGAATTCACCCCTCCACTTT. Translated: CASSPTVQGNSPLHF. The chain has TRBV5-1 and TRBJ1-6; tentative D call: TRBD1 (6 bases). Trimming cost V 4 bases and J 7 bases, with 15 bases left between them. Germline V gene sequence: CDR1 SGHRS, CDR2 YFSETQ. CDR3 size: 15 residues.

The chain recombines TRBV6-4 with TRBJ1-5; maybe TRBD1 (5 bases). Germline loops: CDR1 MRHNA, CDR2 SNTAGT. The germline V and J ends were trimmed by 3 bases and 3 bases, with 9 bases remaining between them. This CDR3 is built from 14 residues. DNA for the CDR3: TGTGCCAGCAGTGAAACAGGCGACAATCAGCCCCAGCATTTT. Translated: CASSETGDNQPQHF.

The rearrangement uses TRBV15 and TRBJ1-2; TRBD1 is a possible D gene (5 bases). This CDR3 has 14 amino acids. V was pared by 2 bases and J by 5 bases, with 12 bases between. Germline-derived CDR1 and CDR2 are LNHNV and YYDKDF (reference sequence). This CDR3 reads CATSRRGSGYGYTF. CDR3 nucleotide sequence: TGTGCCACCAGCAGAAGGGGATCGGGTTATGGCTACACCTTC.

The chain is built from TRBV10-3 and TRBJ2-1, with a tentative D call TRBD1 (6 bases). Germline V lookup: CDR1 ENHRY, CDR2 SYGVKD. Trimming left V 4 bases short and J 9 bases short, with 7 bases between. The CDR3 consists of 11 residues. In nucleotides, the CDR3 is TGTGCCATCAGTGCACAGGGTGAGCAGTTCTTC. Encoded protein: CAISAQGEQFF.

As concerns this clone: Its ends do not fully match the called genes, so a read error is possible. The rearrangement links TRBV14 to TRBJ2-7, with D unresolved. This CDR3 is built from 13 residues. Per germline, CDR1 SGHDN and CDR2 FVKESK. The chain's CDR3 is CASSQDLRGEVTF. Here the CDR3 DNA reads TGTGCCAGCAGCCAAGATCTCCGAGGAGAAGTTACCTTC.

This chain links TRBV6-4 with TRBJ2-2; 8 nucleotides agree with TRBD1. The CDR3 extends over 15 amino acids. The germline V gene has CDR1 MRHNA and CDR2 SNTAGT. V was pared by 5 bases and J by 5 bases, with 7 bases of the junction left unmatched. The CDR3 loop reads CASSPGTGGTGELFF. The CDR3 nucleotides are TGTGCCAGCAGTCCGGGGACAGGAGGGACCGGGGAGCTGTTTTTT.

V and J are TRBV6-6 and TRBJ2-1; TRBD2 agrees at 13 bases. Germline V gives CDR1 MNHNY, CDR2 SVGAGI (reference sequence). The CDR3 is 16 amino acids. The V and J ends lost 0 bases and 5 bases, in that order; junction bases with no gene match: 1. The DNA for the CDR3 is TGTGCCAGCAGTTACTCGGGACTAGCGGGGAACAATGAGCAGTTCTTC. Protein: CASSYSGLAGNNEQFF.

The chain is built from TRBV9 and TRBJ1-2, with 8 bases identical to TRBD1. Trimming removed 4 bases from V and 2 bases from J; junction bases left unmatched: 7. Germline V gives CDR1 SGDLS, CDR2 YYNGEE. The CDR3 consists of 15 residues. CDR3 in DNA: TGTGCCAGCAGCTCCCGGACAGGGACGAACTATGGCTACACCTTC. Its protein product is CASSSRTGTNYGYTF.

V usage is TRBV7-8 and J usage is TRBJ2-5, with D possibly being TRBD2 (6 bases). The V and J ends lost 1 base and 5 bases respectively, with 14 bases between them. The length of the CDR3 is 15 residues. Germline V lookup: CDR1 SGHVS, CDR2 FQNEAQ. This CDR3 reads CASSLDPGVGETQYF. CDR3 nucleotides: TGTGCCAGCAGCTTAGACCCGGGAGTAGGGGAGACCCAGTACTTC.

This clone was seen just once. The rearrangement joins TRBV25-1 to TRBJ2-3; 9 nucleotides align to TRBD2. The CDR3 loop spans 16 amino acids. V lost 1 base, J lost 7 bases, and 9 bases stayed unmatched. CDR1 MGHDK and CDR2 SYGVNS come from the germline V gene. The CDR3 bases are TGTGCCAGCAGTGAATCCGGGTCTAGCGGGGCGAATACGCAGTATTTT. It yields the protein CASSESGSSGANTQYF.

This sequence joins TRBV15 and TRBJ1-5, with TRBD1 matching over 8 bases. The CDR3 has 14 residues. From germline, CDR1 is LNHNV and CDR2 YYDKDF (reference sequence). The V and J ends lost 7 bases and 6 bases, in that order; junction bases with no gene match: 8. The CDR3 spells CATTDRGRRQPQHF. In DNA, the CDR3 is TGTGCCACCACAGACAGGGGACGACGTCAGCCCCAGCATTTT.

The chain uses TRBV14 and TRBJ2-7, with TRBD2 matching 13 bases. The V and J ends lost 4 bases and 12 bases, in that order; junction bases with no gene match: 9. Germline-derived CDR1 and CDR2 are SGHDN and FVKESK. The CDR3 is made up of 14 amino acids. This CDR3 reads CASSPGLAGANPYF. The CDR3 nucleotides are TGTGCCAGCAGCCCCGGACTAGCGGGGGCCAACCCGTACTTC. The whole variable domain, remainder taken from reference TRBV14 and TRBJ2-7, is EAGVTQFPSHSVIEKGQTVTLRCDPISGHDNLYWYRRVMGKEIKFLLHFVKESKQDESGMPNNRFLAERTGGTYSTLKVQPAELEDSGVYFCASSPGLAGANPYFGPGTRLTVT.

V gene TRBV5-1 combines with J gene TRBJ1-4, with 7 bases lining up with TRBD1. The CDR3 runs to 16 residues. The germline CDR1 and CDR2 sequences are SGHRS and YFSETQ. J gave up 0 bases and V 6 bases, and 8 bases lay outside the gene matches. The CDR3 DNA reads TGCGCCAGCACCTGGGGGACAGTTGCAACTAATGAAAAACTGTTTTTT. Translation gives CASTWGTVATNEKLFF.

The CDR3 coding sequence is TGTGCCATCAGCACCGGGACTAGCGGCGACGAGCAGTACTTC. The encoded protein is CAISTGTSGDEQYF. The chain recombines TRBV10-3 with TRBJ2-7; 11 bases agree with TRBD2. The V gene's germline CDR1 is ENHRY and CDR2 SYGVKD. There are 14 residues in the CDR3. J gave up 5 bases and V 6 bases, and 6 bases lay outside the gene matches.

The CDR3 bases are TGCGCCAGCAGCCAGGGGCGAAACTCCTATGGCTACACCTTC. Translating gives CASSQGRNSYGYTF. V and J are TRBV4-1 and TRBJ1-2; TRBD1 might be the D (5 bases). V gave up 3 bases and J gave up 4 bases, with 12 bases separating them. The CDR3 sequence is 14 residues long. CDR1 MGHRA and CDR2 YSYEKL come from the germline V gene.